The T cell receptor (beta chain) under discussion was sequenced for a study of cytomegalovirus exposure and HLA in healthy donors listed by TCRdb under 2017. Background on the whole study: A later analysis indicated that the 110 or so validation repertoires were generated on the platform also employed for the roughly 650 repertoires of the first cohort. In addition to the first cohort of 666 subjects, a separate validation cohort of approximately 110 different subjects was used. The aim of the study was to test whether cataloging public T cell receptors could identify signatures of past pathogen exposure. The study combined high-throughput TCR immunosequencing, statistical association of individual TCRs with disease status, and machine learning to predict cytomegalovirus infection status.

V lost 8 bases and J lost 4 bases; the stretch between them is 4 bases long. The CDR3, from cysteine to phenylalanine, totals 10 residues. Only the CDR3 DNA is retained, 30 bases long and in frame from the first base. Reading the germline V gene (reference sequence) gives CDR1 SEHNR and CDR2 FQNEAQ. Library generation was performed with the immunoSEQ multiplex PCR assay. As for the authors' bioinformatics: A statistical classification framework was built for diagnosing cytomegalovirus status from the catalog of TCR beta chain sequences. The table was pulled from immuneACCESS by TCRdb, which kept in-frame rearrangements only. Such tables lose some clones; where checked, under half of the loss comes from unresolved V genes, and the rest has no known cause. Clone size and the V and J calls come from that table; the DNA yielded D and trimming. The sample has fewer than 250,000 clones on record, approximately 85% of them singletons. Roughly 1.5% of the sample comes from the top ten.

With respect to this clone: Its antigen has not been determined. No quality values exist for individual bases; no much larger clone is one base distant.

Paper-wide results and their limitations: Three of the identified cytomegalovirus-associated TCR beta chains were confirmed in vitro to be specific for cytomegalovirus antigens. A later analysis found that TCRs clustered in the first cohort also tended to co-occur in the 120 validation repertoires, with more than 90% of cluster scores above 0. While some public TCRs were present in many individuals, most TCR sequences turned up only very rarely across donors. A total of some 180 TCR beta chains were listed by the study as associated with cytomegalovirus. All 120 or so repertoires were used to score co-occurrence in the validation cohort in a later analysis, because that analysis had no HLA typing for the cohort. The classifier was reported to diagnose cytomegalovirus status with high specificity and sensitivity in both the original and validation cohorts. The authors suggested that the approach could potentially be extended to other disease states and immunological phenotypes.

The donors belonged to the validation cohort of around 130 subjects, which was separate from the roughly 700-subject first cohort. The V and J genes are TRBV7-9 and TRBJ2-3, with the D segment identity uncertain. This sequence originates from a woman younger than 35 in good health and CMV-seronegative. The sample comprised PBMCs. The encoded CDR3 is CASSADTQYF. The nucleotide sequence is TGTGCCAGCTCGGCAGATACGCAGTATTTT.